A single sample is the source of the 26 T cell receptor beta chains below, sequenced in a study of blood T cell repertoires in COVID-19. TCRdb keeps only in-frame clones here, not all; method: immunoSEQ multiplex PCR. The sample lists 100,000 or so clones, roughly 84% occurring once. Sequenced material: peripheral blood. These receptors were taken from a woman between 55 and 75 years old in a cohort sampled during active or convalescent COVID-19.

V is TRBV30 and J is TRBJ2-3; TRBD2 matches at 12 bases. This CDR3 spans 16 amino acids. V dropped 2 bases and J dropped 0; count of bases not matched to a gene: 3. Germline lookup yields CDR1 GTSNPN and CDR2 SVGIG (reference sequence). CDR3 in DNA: TGTGCCTGGAGTTACGGACTAGCGGGGAGCACAGATACGCAGTATTTT. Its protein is CAWSYGLAGSTDTQYF.

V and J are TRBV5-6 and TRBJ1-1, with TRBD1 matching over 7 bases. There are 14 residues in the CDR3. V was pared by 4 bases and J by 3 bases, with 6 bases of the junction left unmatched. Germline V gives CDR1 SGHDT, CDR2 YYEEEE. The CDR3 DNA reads TGTGCCAGCAGCGAACCGGGACAGTACACTGAAGCTTTCTTT. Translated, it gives CASSEPGQYTEAFF.

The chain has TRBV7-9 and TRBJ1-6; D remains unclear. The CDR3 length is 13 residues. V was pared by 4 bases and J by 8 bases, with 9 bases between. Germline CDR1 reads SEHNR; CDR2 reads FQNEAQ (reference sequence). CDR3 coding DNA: TGTGCCAGCAGCTCTATAATGGATTCACCCCTCCACTTT. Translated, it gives CASSSIMDSPLHF. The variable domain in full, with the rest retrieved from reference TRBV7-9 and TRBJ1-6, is DTGVSQNPRHKITKRGQNVTFRCDPISEHNRLYWYRQTLGQGPEFLTYFQNEAQLEKSRLLSDRFSAERPKGSFSTLEIQRTEQGDSAMYLCASSSIMDSPLHFGNGTRLTVT.

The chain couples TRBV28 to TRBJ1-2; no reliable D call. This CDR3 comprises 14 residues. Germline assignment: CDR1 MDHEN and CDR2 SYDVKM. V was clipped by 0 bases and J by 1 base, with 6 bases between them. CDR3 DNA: TGTGCCAGCAGTTTATGGGTCAGTAACTATGGCTACACCTTC. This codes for CASSLWVSNYGYTF.

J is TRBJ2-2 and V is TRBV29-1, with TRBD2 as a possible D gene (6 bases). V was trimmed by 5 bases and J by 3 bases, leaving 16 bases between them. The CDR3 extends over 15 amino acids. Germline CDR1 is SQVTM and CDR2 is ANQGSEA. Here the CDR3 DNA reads TGCAGCGTTTACTCTCCCGGGAGATACACCGGGGAGCTGTTTTTT. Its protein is CSVYSPGRYTGELFF.

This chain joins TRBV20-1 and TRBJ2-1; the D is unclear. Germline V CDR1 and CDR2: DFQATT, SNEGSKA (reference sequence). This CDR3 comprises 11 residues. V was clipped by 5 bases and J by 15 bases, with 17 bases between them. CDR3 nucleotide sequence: TGCAGTGCTCTGGCCCTTCCTCCGGGGTTCTTC. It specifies CSALALPPGFF.

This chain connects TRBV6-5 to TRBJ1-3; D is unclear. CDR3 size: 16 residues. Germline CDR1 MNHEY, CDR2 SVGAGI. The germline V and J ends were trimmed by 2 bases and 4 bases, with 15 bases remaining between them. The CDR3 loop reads CASSYQSILLGNTIYF. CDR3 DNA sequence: TGTGCCAGCAGTTACCAATCCATACTCCTCGGAAACACCATATATTTT.

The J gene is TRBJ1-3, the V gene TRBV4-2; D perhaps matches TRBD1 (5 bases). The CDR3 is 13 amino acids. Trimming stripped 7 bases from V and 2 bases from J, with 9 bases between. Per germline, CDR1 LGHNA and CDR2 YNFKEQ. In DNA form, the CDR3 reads TGTGCCAGCACGCGGGGGGCTGGAAACACCATATATTTT. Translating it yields CASTRGAGNTIYF.

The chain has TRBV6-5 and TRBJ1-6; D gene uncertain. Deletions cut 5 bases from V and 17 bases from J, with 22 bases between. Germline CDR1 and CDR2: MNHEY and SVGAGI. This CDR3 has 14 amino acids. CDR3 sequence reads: CASSNPTQTTKVHF. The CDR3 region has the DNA TGTGCCAGCAGTAACCCAACCCAAACTACCAAGGTCCACTTT.

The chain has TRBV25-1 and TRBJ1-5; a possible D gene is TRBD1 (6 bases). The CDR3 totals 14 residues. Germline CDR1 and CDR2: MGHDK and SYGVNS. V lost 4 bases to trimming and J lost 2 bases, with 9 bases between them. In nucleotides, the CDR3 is TGTGCCAGCAGTGGGCACAGGGGCAATCAGCCCCAGCATTTT. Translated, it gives CASSGHRGNQPQHF.

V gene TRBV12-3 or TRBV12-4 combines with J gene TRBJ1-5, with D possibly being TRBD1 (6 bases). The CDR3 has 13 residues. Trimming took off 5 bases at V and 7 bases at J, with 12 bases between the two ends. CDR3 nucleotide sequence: TGTGCCAGCAGTAACAGGGTTATCCAGCCCCAGCATTTT. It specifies CASSNRVIQPQHF.

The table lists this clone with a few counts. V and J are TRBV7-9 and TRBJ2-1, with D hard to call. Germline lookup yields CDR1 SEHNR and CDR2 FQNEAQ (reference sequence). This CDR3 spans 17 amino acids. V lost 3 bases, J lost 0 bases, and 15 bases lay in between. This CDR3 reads CASSLLRTWSSYNEQFF. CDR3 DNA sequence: TGTGCCAGCAGCTTGCTCCGAACCTGGAGCTCCTACAATGAGCAGTTCTTC.

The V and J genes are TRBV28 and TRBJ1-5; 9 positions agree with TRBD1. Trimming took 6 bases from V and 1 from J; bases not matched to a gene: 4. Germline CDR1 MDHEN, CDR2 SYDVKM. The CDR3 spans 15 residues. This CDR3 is CASRGQGISNQPQHF. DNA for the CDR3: TGTGCCAGCAGGGGACAGGGTATAAGCAATCAGCCCCAGCATTTT. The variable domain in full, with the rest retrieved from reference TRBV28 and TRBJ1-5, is DVKVTQSSRYLVKRTGEKVFLECVQDMDHENMFWYRQDPGLGLRLIYFSYDVKMKEKGDIPEGYSVSREKKERFSLILESASTNQTSMYLCASRGQGISNQPQHFGDGTRLSIL.

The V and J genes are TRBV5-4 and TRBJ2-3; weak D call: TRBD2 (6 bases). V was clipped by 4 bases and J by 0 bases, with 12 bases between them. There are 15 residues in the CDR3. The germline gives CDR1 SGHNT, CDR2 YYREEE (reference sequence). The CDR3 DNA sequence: TGTGCCAGCAGCCAGGACTACCAGAGCACAGATACGCAGTATTTT. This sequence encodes CASSQDYQSTDTQYF.

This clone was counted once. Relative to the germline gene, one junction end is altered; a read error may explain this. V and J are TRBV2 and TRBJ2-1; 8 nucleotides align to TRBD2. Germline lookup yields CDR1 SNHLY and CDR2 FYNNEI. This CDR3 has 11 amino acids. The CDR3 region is CASSQAGEKFF. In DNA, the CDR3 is TGTGCCAGCAGTCAAGCGGGAGAGAAGTTCTTC.

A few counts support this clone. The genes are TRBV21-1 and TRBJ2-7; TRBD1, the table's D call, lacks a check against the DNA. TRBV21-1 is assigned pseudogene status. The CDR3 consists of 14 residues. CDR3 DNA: TGTGCCAGCAGCTTCCGGGACAGGGACTACGAGCAGTACTTC. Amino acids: CASSFRDRDYEQYF.

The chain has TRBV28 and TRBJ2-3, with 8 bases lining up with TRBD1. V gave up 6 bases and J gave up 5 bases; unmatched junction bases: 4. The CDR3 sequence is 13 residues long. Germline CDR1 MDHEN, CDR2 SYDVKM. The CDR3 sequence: CASRFTGGDTQYF. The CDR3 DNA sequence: TGTGCCAGCAGATTTACAGGGGGAGATACGCAGTATTTT.

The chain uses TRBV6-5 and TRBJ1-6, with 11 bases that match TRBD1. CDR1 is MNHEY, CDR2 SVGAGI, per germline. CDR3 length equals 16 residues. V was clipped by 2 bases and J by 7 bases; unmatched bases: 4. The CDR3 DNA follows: TGTGCCAGCAGTTACCCGGACAGGGGGCGAAATTCACCCCTCCACTTT. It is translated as CASSYPDRGRNSPLHF.

The CDR3: CASSYSYRGLSPLHF. The CDR3 nucleotides read TGTGCCAGCAGTTACTCCTACAGGGGGCTTTCACCCCTCCACTTT. This chain connects TRBV6-5 to TRBJ1-6, with 9 positions matching TRBD1. V lost 0 bases to trimming and J lost 9 bases; unmatched junction nucleotides: 3. The germline V gene encodes CDR1 MNHEY and CDR2 SVGAGI. This CDR3 has 15 amino acids.

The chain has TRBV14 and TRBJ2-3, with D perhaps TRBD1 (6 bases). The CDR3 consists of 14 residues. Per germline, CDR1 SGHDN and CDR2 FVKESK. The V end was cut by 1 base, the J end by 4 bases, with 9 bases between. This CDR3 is CASSQGWGPDTQYF. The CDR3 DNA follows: TGTGCCAGCAGCCAAGGGTGGGGGCCAGATACGCAGTATTTT.

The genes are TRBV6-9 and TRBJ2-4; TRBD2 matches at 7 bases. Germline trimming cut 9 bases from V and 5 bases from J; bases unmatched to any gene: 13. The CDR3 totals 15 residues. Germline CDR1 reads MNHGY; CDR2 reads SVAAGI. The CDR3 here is CASILGGETQNIQYF. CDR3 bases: TGTGCCAGTATCCTGGGGGGGGAAACCCAAAACATTCAGTACTTC.

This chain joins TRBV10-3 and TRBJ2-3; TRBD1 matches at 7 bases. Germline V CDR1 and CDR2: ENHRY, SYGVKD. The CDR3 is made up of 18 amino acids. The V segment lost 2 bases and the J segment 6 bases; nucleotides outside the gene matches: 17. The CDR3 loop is CAISETGAAESSSDTQYF. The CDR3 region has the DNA TGTGCCATCAGTGAGACAGGGGCCGCAGAGTCCTCATCGGATACGCAGTATTTT.

The CDR3 coding sequence is TGTGCCAGCAGTTACTCCGGGAACAGCGATCAGCCCCAGCATTTT. Translation gives CASSYSGNSDQPQHF. This sequence joins TRBV6-6 and TRBJ1-5; no reliable D call. Per germline, CDR1 MNHNY and CDR2 SVGAGI (reference sequence). The CDR3 is 15 amino acids. The V end lost 0 bases, the J end lost 5 bases, and 11 bases lay between the germline ends.

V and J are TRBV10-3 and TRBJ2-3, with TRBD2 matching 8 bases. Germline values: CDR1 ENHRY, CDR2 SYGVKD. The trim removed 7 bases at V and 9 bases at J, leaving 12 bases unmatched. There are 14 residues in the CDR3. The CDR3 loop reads CAITRTSFSGTQYF. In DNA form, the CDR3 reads TGTGCCATCACCCGGACTAGCTTTAGCGGGACGCAGTATTTT.

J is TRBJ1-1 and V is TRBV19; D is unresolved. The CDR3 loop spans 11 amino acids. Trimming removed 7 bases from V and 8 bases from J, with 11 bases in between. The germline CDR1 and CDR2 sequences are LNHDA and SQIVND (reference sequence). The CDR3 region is CASIVAREAFF. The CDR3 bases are TGTGCCAGTATCGTGGCTAGAGAAGCTTTCTTT.

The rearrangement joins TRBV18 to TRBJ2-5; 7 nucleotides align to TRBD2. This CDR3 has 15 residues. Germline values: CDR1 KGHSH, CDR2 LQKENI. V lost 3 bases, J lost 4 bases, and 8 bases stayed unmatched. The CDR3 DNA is TGTGCCAGCTCACCCGGGACCGGCGGGGGAGAGACCCAGTACTTC. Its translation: CASSPGTGGGETQYF.